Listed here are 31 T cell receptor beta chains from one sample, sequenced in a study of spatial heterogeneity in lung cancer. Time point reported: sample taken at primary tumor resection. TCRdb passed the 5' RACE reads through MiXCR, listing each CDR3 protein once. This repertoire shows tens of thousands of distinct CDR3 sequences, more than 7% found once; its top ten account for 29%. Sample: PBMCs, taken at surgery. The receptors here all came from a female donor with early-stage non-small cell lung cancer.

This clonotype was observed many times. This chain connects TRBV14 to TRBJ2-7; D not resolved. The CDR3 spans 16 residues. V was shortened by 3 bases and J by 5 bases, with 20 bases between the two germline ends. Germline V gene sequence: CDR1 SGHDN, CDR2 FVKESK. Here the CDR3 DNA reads TGTGCCAGCAGCCATCGACGCCAGGACCTTGGGGACGAGCAGTACTTC. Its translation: CASSHRRQDLGDEQYF.

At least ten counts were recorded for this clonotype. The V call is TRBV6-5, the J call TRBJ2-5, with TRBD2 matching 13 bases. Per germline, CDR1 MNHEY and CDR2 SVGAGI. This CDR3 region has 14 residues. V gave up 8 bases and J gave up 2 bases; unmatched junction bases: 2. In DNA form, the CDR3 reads TGTGCCAGCCGGACTAGCGGGGGTCAAGAGACCCAGTACTTC. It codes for CASRTSGGQETQYF.

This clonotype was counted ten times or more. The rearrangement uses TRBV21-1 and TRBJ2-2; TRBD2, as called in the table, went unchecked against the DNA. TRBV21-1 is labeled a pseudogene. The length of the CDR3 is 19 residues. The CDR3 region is CASTRLAGGPKLNTGELFF. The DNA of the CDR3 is TGTGCCAGCACCCGACTAGCGGGGGGCCCCAAATTGAACACCGGGGAGCTGTTTTTT.

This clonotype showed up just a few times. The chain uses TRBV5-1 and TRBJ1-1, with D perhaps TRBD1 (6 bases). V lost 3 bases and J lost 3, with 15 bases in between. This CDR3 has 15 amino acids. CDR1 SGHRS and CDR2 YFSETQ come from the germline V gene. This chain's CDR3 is CASSWRAGEDTEAFF. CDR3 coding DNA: TGCGCCAGCAGCTGGAGGGCAGGGGAGGACACTGAAGCTTTCTTT.

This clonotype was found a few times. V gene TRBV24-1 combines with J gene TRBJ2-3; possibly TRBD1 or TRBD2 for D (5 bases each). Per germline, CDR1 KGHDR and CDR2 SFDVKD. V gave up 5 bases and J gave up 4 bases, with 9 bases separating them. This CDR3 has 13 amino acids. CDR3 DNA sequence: TGTGCCACCAGTGCGGGACGTGCAGATACGCAGTATTTT. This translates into CATSAGRADTQYF.

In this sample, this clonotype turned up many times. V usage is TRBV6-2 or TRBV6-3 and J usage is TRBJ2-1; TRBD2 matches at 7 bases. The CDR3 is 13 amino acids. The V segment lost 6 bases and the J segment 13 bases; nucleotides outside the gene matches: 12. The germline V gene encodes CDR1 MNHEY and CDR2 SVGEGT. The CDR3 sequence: CASRIASGTTQFF. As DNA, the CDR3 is TGTGCCAGCAGAATAGCCTCCGGGACTACCCAGTTCTTC.

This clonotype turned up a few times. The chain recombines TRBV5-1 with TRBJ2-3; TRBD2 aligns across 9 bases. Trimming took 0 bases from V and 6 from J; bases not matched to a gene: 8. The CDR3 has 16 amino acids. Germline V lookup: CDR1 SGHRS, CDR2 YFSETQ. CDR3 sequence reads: CASSLEASGTGDTQYF. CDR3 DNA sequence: TGCGCCAGCAGCTTGGAGGCTAGCGGGACGGGGGATACGCAGTATTTT.

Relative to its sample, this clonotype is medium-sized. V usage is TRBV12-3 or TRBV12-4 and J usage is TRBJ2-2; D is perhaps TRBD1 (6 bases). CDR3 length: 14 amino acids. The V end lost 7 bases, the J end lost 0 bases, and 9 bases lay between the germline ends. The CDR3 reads CASIDRTNTGELFF. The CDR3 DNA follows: TGTGCCAGCATCGACAGGACGAACACCGGGGAGCTGTTTTTT.

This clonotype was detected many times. The CDR3 bases are TGCGCCAGCAGCTTGGGAAGGGGAGGAAATACGCAGTATTTT. It yields the protein CASSLGRGGNTQYF. The rearrangement links TRBV5-1 to TRBJ2-3, with TRBD2 as a possible D gene (6 bases). Germline V gene lookup returns CDR1 SGHRS and CDR2 YFSETQ. The CDR3 runs to 14 residues. V was trimmed by 0 bases and J by 7 bases, leaving 12 bases between them.

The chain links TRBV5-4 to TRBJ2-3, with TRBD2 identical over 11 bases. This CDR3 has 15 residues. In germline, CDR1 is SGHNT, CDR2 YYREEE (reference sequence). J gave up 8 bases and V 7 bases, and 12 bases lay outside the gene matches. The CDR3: CASHPITSGSFTQYF. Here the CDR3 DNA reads TGTGCCAGCCACCCGATAACTAGCGGGAGCTTTACGCAGTATTTT.

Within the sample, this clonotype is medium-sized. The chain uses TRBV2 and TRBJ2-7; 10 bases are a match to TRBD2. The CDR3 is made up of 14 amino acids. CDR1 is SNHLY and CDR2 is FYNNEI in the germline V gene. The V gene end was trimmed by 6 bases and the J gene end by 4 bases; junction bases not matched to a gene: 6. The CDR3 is CASRTGTSEYEQYF. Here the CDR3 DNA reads TGTGCCAGCAGGACCGGGACTAGCGAATACGAGCAGTACTTC.

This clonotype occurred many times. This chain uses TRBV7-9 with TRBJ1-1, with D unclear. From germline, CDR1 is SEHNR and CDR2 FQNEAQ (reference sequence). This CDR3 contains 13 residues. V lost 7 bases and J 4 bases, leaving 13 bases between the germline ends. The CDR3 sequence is CASNWVPRTEAFF. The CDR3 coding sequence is TGTGCCAGCAACTGGGTACCGCGCACTGAAGCTTTCTTT. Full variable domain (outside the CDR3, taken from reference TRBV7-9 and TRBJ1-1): DTGVSQNPRHKITKRGQNVTFRCDPISEHNRLYWYRQTLGQGPEFLTYFQNEAQLEKSRLLSDRFSAERPKGSFSTLEIQRTEQGDSAMYLCASNWVPRTEAFFGQGTRLTVV.

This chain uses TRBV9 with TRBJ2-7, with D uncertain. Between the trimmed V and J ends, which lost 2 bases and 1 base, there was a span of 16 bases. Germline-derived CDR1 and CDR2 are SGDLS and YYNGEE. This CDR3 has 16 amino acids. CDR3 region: CASSVASSTVSYEQYF. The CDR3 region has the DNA TGTGCCAGCAGCGTGGCCTCCTCCACGGTGTCCTACGAGCAGTACTTC.

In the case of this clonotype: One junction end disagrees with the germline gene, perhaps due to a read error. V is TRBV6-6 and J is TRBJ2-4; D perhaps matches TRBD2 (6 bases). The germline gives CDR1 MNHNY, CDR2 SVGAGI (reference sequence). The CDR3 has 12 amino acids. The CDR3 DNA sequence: TGTGCCAGCAGCCGGTGGGACGGGGGAATCGACTTC. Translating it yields CASSRWDGGIDF.

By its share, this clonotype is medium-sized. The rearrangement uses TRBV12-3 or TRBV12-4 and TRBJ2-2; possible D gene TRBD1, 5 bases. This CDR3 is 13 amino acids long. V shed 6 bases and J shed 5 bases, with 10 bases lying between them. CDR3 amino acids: CASRPSGTGELFF. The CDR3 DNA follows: TGTGCCAGCAGACCCTCAGGGACCGGGGAGCTGTTTTTT.

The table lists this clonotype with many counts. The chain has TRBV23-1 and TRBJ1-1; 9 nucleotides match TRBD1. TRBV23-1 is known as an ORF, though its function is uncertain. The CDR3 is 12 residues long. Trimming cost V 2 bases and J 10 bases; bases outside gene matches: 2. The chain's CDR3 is CASSQRTGVAFF. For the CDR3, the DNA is TGCGCCAGCAGTCAACGGACAGGGGTAGCTTTCTTT.

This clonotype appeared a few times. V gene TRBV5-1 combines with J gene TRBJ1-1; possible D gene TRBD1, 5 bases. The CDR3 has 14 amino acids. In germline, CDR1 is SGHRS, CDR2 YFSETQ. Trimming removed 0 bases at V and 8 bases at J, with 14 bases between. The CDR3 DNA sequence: TGCGCCAGCAGCTTGGCGGCAGGGACTAACGAAGCTTTCTTT. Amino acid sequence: CASSLAAGTNEAFF.

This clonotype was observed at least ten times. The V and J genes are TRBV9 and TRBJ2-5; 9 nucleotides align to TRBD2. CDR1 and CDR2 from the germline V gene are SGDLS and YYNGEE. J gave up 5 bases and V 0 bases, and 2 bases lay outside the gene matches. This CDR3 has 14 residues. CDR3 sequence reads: CASSVVAGGETQYF. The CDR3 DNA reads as TGTGCCAGCAGCGTAGTGGCGGGAGGGGAGACCCAGTACTTC.

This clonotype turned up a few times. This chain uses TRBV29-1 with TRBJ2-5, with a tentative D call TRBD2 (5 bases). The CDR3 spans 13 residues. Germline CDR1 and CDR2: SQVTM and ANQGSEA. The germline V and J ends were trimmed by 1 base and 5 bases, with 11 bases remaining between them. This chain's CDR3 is CSVEVSPGETQYF. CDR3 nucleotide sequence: TGCAGCGTTGAAGTATCCCCGGGGGAGACCCAGTACTTC.

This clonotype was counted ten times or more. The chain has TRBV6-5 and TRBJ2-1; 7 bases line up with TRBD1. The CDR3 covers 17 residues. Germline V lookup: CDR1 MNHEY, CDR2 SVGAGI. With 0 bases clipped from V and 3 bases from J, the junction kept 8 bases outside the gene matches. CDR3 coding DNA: TGTGCCAGCAGTTACTCGGCCCCGGGACAGAGCTACAATGAGCAGTTCTTC. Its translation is CASSYSAPGQSYNEQFF.

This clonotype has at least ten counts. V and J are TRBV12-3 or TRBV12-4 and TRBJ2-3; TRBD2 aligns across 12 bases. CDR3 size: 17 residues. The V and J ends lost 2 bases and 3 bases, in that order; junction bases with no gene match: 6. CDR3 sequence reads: CASSLKRLAGVTDTQYF. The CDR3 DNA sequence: TGTGCCAGCAGTTTAAAACGACTAGCGGGGGTAACAGATACGCAGTATTTT.

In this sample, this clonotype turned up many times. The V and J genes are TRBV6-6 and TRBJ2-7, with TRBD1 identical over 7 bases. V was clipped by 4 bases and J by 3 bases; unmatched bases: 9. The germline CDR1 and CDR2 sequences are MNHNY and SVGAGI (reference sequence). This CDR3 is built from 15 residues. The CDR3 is CASSSLPGTDYEQYF. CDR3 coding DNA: TGTGCCAGCAGTTCCCTTCCGGGGACAGACTACGAGCAGTACTTC.

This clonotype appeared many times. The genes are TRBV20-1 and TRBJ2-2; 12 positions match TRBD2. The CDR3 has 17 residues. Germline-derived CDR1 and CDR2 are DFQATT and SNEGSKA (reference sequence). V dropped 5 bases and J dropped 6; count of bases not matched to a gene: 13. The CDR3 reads CSAGGRLAGGRSGELFF. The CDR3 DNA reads TGCAGTGCTGGCGGAAGGCTAGCGGGAGGGAGGTCCGGGGAGCTGTTTTTT.

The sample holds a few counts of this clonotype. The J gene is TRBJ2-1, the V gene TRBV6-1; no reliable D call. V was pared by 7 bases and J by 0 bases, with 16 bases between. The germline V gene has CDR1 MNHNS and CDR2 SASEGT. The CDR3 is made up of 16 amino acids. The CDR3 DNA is TGTGCCAGCACCCAAGGGTTGACGGCCTCCTACAATGAGCAGTTCTTC. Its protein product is CASTQGLTASYNEQFF.

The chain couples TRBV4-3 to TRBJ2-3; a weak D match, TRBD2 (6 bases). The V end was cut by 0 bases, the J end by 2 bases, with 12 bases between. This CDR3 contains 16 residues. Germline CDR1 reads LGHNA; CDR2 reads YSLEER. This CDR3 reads CASSQEGGTATDTQYF. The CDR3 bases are TGCGCCAGCAGCCAAGAAGGAGGGACTGCCACAGATACGCAGTATTTT.

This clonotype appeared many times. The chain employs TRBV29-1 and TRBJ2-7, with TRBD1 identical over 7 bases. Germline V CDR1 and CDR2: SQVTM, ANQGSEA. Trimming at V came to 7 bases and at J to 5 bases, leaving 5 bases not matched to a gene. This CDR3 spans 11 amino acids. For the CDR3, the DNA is TGCAGCGCAACAGACAGGGACGAGCAGTACTTC. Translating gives CSATDRDEQYF.

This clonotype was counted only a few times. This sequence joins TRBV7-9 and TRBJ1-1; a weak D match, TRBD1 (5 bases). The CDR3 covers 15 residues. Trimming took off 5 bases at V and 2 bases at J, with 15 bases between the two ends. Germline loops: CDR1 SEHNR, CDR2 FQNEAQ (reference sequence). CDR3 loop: CASSMPGTVNTEAFF. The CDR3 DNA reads TGTGCCAGCAGCATGCCCGGGACGGTAAACACTGAAGCTTTCTTT.

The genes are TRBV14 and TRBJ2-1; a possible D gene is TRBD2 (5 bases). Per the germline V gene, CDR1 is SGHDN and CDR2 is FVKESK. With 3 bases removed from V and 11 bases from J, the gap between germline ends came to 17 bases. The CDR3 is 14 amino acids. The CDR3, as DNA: TGTGCCAGCAGCCAGTGGACGGGGTACCAGAAGCAGTTCTTC. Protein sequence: CASSQWTGYQKQFF.

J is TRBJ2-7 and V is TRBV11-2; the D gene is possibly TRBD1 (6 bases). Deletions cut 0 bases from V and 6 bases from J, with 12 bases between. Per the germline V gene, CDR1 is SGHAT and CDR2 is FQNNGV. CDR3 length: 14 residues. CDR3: CASSLEIQGREQYF. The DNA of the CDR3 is TGTGCCAGCAGCTTAGAGATACAGGGACGCGAGCAGTACTTC.

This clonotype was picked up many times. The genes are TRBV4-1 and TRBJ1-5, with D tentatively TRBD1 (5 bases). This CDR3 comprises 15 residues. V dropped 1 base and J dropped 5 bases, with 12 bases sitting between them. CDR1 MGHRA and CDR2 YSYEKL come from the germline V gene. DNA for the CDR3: TGCGCCAGCAGCCAAGGGAGCAGGGACGATCAGCCCCAGCATTTT. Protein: CASSQGSRDDQPQHF.

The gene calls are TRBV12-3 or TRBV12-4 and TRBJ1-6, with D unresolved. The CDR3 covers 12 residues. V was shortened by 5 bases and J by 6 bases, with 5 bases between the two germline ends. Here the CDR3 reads CASSRSNSPLHF. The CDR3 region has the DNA TGTGCCAGCAGTCGGAGTAATTCACCCCTCCACTTT.